This T cell receptor (beta chain) was recorded in a study of blood T cell repertoires in COVID-19. As for the study in general: Collection of acute and convalescent COVID-19 samples took place in the United States, Italy and Spain. PBMCs, B-cell-depleted T cells, or T cells provided the cDNA or gDNA that made up the material.

This CDR3 has 15 residues. Trimming at V came to 5 bases and at J to 5 bases, leaving 8 bases not matched to a gene. Germline loops: CDR1 MNHEY, CDR2 SMNVEV (reference sequence). Source study methods: The authors estimated nucleated cell counts from reference gene primer amplification. The table came from immunoSEQ multiplex PCR; TCRdb's copy has only in-frame clones and leaves some out. V, J and clone size are those of that table, while D and trimming were read from the DNA. The sample lists roughly 63,000 clones, around 80% occurring once. Material: peripheral blood. The receptor's source is a human donor in a cohort sampled during active COVID-19. This chain joins TRBV27 and TRBJ1-4; 7 bases are shared with TRBD1. As DNA, the CDR3 is TGTGCCAGCAGTCCCGGGACAGTCCGGAATGAAAAACTGTTTTTT. It yields the protein CASSPGTVRNEKLFF. Combining the CDR3 with reference TRBV27 and TRBJ1-4 gives the whole variable domain EAQVTQNPRYLITVTGKKLTVTCSQNMNHEYMSWYRQDPGLGLRQIYYSMNVEVTDKGDVPEGYKVSRKEKRNFPLILESPSPNQTSLYFCASSPGTVRNEKLFFGSGTQLSVL.